This T cell receptor (beta chain) was identified in a study of human T cells and chemical hapten exposure. Study details: The use of 2% DPC on approximately 2 cm by approximately 2 cm of upper inner arm skin constituted sensitization.

Trimming at V came to 5 bases and at J to 5 bases, leaving 7 bases not matched to a gene. The CDR3 loop spans 15 amino acids. From germline, CDR1 is SGHRS and CDR2 YFSETQ. Via MiXCR, TCRdb re-called the RACE reads, giving one row per CDR3 protein. Of about 350,000 distinct CDR3 sequences detected, around 5.5% appear once; the ten largest clones hold over 6.5%. The time point: pre-sensitization, week 0. The sample's treatment: therapeutic diphenylcyclopropenone sensitization with weekly scalp DPC. This clonotype was recorded many times. The sequence derives from a woman aged 18-29 years with alopecia areata. Some clones in this sample may be carry-over from other donors' samples. The material sequenced was whole blood, taken in connection with sensitization to the hapten diphenylcyclopropenone (DPC). The gene calls are TRBV5-1 and TRBJ2-1; 10 bases fit TRBD2. CDR3 in amino acids: CASRLSGGANNEQFF. CDR3 DNA: TGCGCCAGCAGACTCAGCGGGGGGGCTAACAATGAGCAGTTCTTC.